This entry features one T cell receptor beta chain sequence. This specimen comes from a study of blood T cell repertoires in COVID-19. Study background: Samples came from the United States, Italy and Spain, spanning acute and convalescent COVID-19. From T cells, B-cell-depleted T cells, or PBMCs came the material, which was cDNA or gDNA.

Per the study methods: The authors estimated nucleated cell counts from reference gene primer amplification. The method was immunoSEQ multiplex PCR; TCRdb's version includes in-frame clones alone and lacks a portion of them. The V and J calls and clone size were taken over from that table, and D and trimming were inferred from the DNA. Altogether over 95,000 clones are present, 85% to 90% being singletons, with the ten largest covering approximately 4.3%. Germline loops: CDR1 SEHNR, CDR2 FQNEAQ (reference sequence). The CDR3 length is 15 residues. V dropped 5 bases and J dropped 7 bases, with 20 bases sitting between them.

Source material: peripheral blood. This clonotype originated in a woman in her fifties or sixties with acute or convalescent COVID-19. V gene TRBV7-9 combines with J gene TRBJ1-2; D not certain. This CDR3 reads CASSTPGREVRGYTF. The CDR3 coding sequence is TGTGCCAGCAGCACCCCCGGGAGGGAAGTTCGTGGCTACACCTTC.